This T cell receptor beta chain was recorded in a study of OX40 agonist ivuxolimab in advanced cancers. Study context: Patients received ivuxolimab, an agonistic anti-OX40 (CD134) antibody.

Looked up from germline, CDR1 is MNHEY and CDR2 is SMNVEV (reference sequence). The CDR3 loop spans 16 amino acids. Trimming removed 0 bases from V and 4 bases from J, with 16 bases in between. Notes on the study in general: At doses 0.1 to 3.0 mg/kg, CD4+ and CD8+ clones expanded.

Repertoires were generated with immunoSEQ multiplex PCR, while TCRdb's copy carries only in-frame clones and drops some. The sample has some 63,000 clones, roughly 84% seen once. On this clone: What it binds is not known.

The sequencing used CD4+ or CD8+ T cells sorted from blood, collected in a trial of the OX40 agonist ivuxolimab. The chain is built from TRBV27 and TRBJ2-7; weak D call: TRBD2 (5 bases). This TCR was sampled from an adult with an advanced solid tumor such as melanoma, head and neck, liver or kidney cancer. The CDR3 here is CASSLSFGLNSYEQYF. The CDR3 nucleotides read TGTGCCAGCAGTTTATCTTTCGGACTGAATTCATACGAGCAGTACTTC.